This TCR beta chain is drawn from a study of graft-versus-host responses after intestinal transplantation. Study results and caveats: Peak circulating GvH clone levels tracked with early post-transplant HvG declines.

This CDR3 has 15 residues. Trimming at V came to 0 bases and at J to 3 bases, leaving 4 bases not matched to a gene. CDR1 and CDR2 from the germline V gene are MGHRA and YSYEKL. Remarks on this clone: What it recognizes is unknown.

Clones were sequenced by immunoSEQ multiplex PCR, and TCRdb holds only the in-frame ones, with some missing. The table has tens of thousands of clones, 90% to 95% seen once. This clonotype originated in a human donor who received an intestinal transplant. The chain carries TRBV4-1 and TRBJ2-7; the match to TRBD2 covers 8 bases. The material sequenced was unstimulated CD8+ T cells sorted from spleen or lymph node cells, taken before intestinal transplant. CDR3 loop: CASSQEERESYEQYF. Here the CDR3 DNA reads TGCGCCAGCAGCCAAGAGGAGCGGGAGAGCTACGAGCAGTACTTC.